Below are 4 T cell receptor beta chains sequenced from a single sample in a study of T cell responses to AZD1222 COVID-19 vaccine. Here immunoSEQ multiplex PCR was the method, and the copy in TCRdb shows in-frame clones only, minus some. The data hold more than 140,000 clones, with roughly 90% observed a single time. The material sequenced was peripheral blood, taken on day 0 of AZD1222 vaccination. All receptors derive from an adult in good health.

This clone was recorded only once. The chain is built from TRBV7-6 and TRBJ2-6, with D possibly TRBD1 on 6 matching bases. V lost 3 bases, J lost 0 bases, and 12 bases lay in between. The CDR3 length is 17 residues. Germline CDR1 is SGHVS and CDR2 is FNYEAQ. The CDR3 protein is CASSLRQASSGANVLTF. In DNA form, the CDR3 reads TGTGCCAGCAGCTTGAGACAGGCTAGCTCTGGGGCCAACGTCCTGACTTTC. Looking up the rest from reference TRBV7-6 and TRBJ2-6 gives the full variable domain: GAGVSQSPRYKVTKRGQDVALRCDPISGHVSLYWYRQALGQGPEFLTYFNYEAQQDKSGLPNDRFSAERPEGSISTLTIQRTEQRDSAMYRCASSLRQASSGANVLTFGAGSRLTVL.

This rearrangement joins TRBV19 to TRBJ1-2; no clear D. V was cut by 2 bases and J by 4 bases, with 8 bases left in between. Germline V lookup: CDR1 LNHDA, CDR2 SQIVND (reference sequence). The CDR3 sequence is 13 residues long. CDR3 DNA sequence: TGTGCCAGTAGTATATCCGGTTTCTATGGCTACACCTTC. Its protein product is CASSISGFYGYTF.

This chain's CDR3 is CASSYSGTGSQPQHF. In DNA, the CDR3 is TGTGCCAGCAGTTACTCGGGGACAGGGAGTCAGCCCCAGCATTTT. The V call is TRBV6-6, the J call TRBJ1-5, with 9 bases aligning to TRBD1. CDR3 size: 15 residues. The germline V gene encodes CDR1 MNHNY and CDR2 SVGAGI (reference sequence). After removal of 0 bases from V and 6 bases from J, the junction contained 3 bases not matched to a gene.

This rearrangement joins TRBV2 to TRBJ1-4; D is possibly TRBD1 (5 bases). The V end lost 6 bases, the J end lost 8 bases, and 22 bases lay between the germline ends. The CDR3 contains 16 residues. Germline values: CDR1 SNHLY, CDR2 FYNNEI. The CDR3 loop is CASSPTRGEGREKLFF. The CDR3, as DNA: TGTGCCAGCAGCCCTACCCGGGGGGAGGGGAGAGAAAAACTGTTTTTT.